This entry lists 14 T cell receptor beta chains sequenced from one sample in a study of cytomegalovirus exposure and HLA in healthy donors. TCRdb keeps only in-frame clones here, not all; method: immunoSEQ multiplex PCR. The sample records approximately 70,000 clones, over 90% being singletons. The sample comprised PBMCs. Receptor source: a young woman in good health and CMV-seronegative.

This clone was seen only once. The chain is built from TRBV19 and TRBJ1-5, with 12 bases identical to TRBD1. This CDR3 contains 16 residues. V lost 3 bases, J lost 7 bases, and 7 bases stayed unmatched. The germline V gene encodes CDR1 LNHDA and CDR2 SQIVND (reference sequence). As DNA, the CDR3 is TGTGCCAGTAGTATTCCGGGACAGGGGGCTCGACAGCCCCAGCATTTT. This encodes CASSIPGQGARQPQHF.

The CDR3 loop reads CASSTLTTLHEQFF. The CDR3, as DNA: TGTGCCAGCAGCACCTTGACTACCCTCCATGAGCAGTTCTTC. The rearrangement joins TRBV7-3 to TRBJ2-1; TRBD2 might be the D (5 bases). This CDR3 comprises 14 residues. CDR1 is SGHTA and CDR2 is FQGTGA in the germline V gene. V lost 5 bases and J lost 8, with 16 bases in between. The full variable domain, completed using reference TRBV7-3 and TRBJ2-1, is GAGVSQTPSNKVTEKGKYVELRCDPISGHTALYWYRQSLGQGPEFLIYFQGTGAADDSGLPNDRFFAVRPEGSVSTLKIQRTERGDSAVYLCASSTLTTLHEQFFGPGTRLTVL.

The chain couples TRBV19 to TRBJ2-3, with a tentative D call TRBD1 (5 bases). CDR1 is LNHDA, CDR2 SQIVND, per germline (reference sequence). V shed 7 bases and J shed 4 bases, with 12 bases lying between them. The CDR3 consists of 13 residues. CDR3 sequence: CASTSQGADTQYF. CDR3 bases: TGTGCCAGTACGTCTCAGGGTGCAGATACGCAGTATTTT.

This chain connects TRBV6-5 to TRBJ2-7, with a possible D match to TRBD1 (6 bases). The germline V and J ends were trimmed by 5 bases and 0 bases, with 11 bases remaining between them. This CDR3 is built from 14 residues. CDR1 is MNHEY and CDR2 is SVGAGI in the germline V gene. This CDR3 reads CASSPDRFSYEQYF. CDR3 coding DNA: TGTGCCAGCAGTCCCGACAGGTTCTCCTACGAGCAGTACTTC.

The CDR3 reads CASSFRLRGTGYTF. Written as DNA, the CDR3 is TGTGCCAGCAGCTTTCGCCTACGGGGGACGGGCTACACCTTC. The rearrangement joins TRBV7-4 to TRBJ1-2, with D possibly being TRBD1 (5 bases). The CDR3 extends over 14 amino acids. Germline CDR1 reads SGHVT; CDR2 reads SQSDAQ. The V and J ends lost 3 bases and 8 bases respectively, with 16 bases between them.

The rearrangement links TRBV15 to TRBJ1-5; D call uncertain. Trimming left V 3 bases short and J 6 bases short, with 12 bases between. This CDR3 contains 14 residues. The germline gives CDR1 LNHNV, CDR2 YYDKDF (reference sequence). Here the CDR3 reads CATSSTPAGQPQHF. The CDR3 DNA follows: TGTGCCACCAGCAGCACACCCGCGGGTCAGCCCCAGCATTTT.

This clone was found once. The V call is TRBV2, the J call TRBJ1-5, with 10 bases identical to TRBD1. CDR1 is SNHLY and CDR2 is FYNNEI in the germline V gene. CDR3 length: 14 residues. Germline trimming cut 6 bases from V and 7 bases from J; bases unmatched to any gene: 6. The CDR3 DNA is TGTGCCAGCAGCGGAGACAGGGGGCGGCAGCCCCAGCATTTT. Translation gives CASSGDRGRQPQHF.

This clone was seen once. The gene calls are TRBV7-9 and TRBJ2-3; D is unresolved. This CDR3 region has 12 residues. Germline V lookup: CDR1 SEHNR, CDR2 FQNEAQ (reference sequence). V was shortened by 6 bases and J by 2 bases, with 6 bases between the two germline ends. The CDR3, as DNA: TGTGCCAGCAGATTCCACACAGATACGCAGTATTTT. This gives the protein CASRFHTDTQYF. Looking up the rest from reference TRBV7-9 and TRBJ2-3 gives the full variable domain: DTGVSQNPRHKITKRGQNVTFRCDPISEHNRLYWYRQTLGQGPEFLTYFQNEAQLEKSRLLSDRFSAERPKGSFSTLEIQRTEQGDSAMYLCASRFHTDTQYFGPGTRLTVL.

This clone was detected only once. The V gene is TRBV10-3, the J gene TRBJ2-5, with 9 nucleotides matching TRBD2. The ends lost 3 bases at V and 0 bases at J; junction bases unmatched: 8. The CDR3 is 17 amino acids. Germline loops: CDR1 ENHRY, CDR2 SYGVKD. CDR3 DNA sequence: TGTGCCATCAGTGAATTTGCGGGGGGGAAAAACCAAGAGACCCAGTACTTC. Translation gives CAISEFAGGKNQETQYF.

The sample holds one count of this clone. V gene TRBV19 combines with J gene TRBJ1-1; tentatively, D is TRBD1 (6 bases). This CDR3 has 14 amino acids. Germline V CDR1 and CDR2: LNHDA, SQIVND (reference sequence). Trimming took 4 bases from V and 3 from J, leaving 12 bases between them. Here the CDR3 DNA reads TGTGCCAGTAGTACACAGGGTGGGGACACTGAAGCTTTCTTT. It is translated as CASSTQGGDTEAFF.

The chain uses TRBV27 and TRBJ2-4, with a tentative D call TRBD2 (6 bases). This CDR3 is 16 amino acids long. The germline CDR1 and CDR2 sequences are MNHEY and SMNVEV (reference sequence). V was trimmed by 5 bases and J by 1 base, leaving 15 bases between them. The DNA of the CDR3 is TGTGCCAGCAGTCCCCGGACTGGAGGGGCCAAAAACATTCAGTACTTC. Translated, it gives CASSPRTGGAKNIQYF.

The genes are TRBV11-2 and TRBJ1-1; D might be TRBD1 (5 bases). This CDR3 comprises 14 residues. The germline gives CDR1 SGHAT, CDR2 FQNNGV. V lost 2 bases to trimming and J lost 1 base, with 8 bases between them. This chain's CDR3 is CASSLLGGNTEAFF. The CDR3 DNA sequence: TGTGCCAGCAGCTTATTGGGGGGGAACACTGAAGCTTTCTTT.

CDR3: CASSIGLPEEEQYF. CDR3 nucleotides: TGTGCCAGTAGTATAGGGCTTCCCGAGGAGGAGCAGTACTTC. The chain couples TRBV19 to TRBJ2-7; D is unclear. The CDR3 extends over 14 amino acids. The germline V gene has CDR1 LNHDA and CDR2 SQIVND (reference sequence). The V end lost 1 base, the J end lost 7 bases, and 14 bases lay between the germline ends.

The chain couples TRBV15 to TRBJ2-7, with D possibly matching TRBD1 (6 bases). V gave up 2 bases and J gave up 2 bases, with 13 bases separating them. Germline CDR1 is LNHNV and CDR2 is YYDKDF (reference sequence). The CDR3 has 15 amino acids. In DNA, the CDR3 is TGTGCCACCAGCAGAAACCGAGGGGGTCCCTACGAGCAGTACTTC. This codes for CATSRNRGGPYEQYF.